This TCR beta chain was documented in a study of T cell changes during pregnancy in multiple sclerosis. Assay used: immunoSEQ multiplex PCR; TCRdb lists only in-frame clones, some missing. The table has approximately 45,000 clones, 92% seen once; the top ten hold more than 0.55%. V shed 0 bases, J shed 3 bases, and the junction held 7 bases outside the gene matches. The CDR3 totals 16 residues. Germline lookup yields CDR1 KGHSH and CDR2 LQKENI. The sample here was CD4+ T cells from peripheral blood mononuclear cells, taken in the first trimester of pregnancy. J is TRBJ2-7 and V is TRBV18, with TRBD2 matching over 8 bases. This TCR was sampled from a female donor with multiple sclerosis, enrolled in a pregnancy study. CDR3 coding DNA: TGTGCCAGCTCACCACCGGGTAGCGGGGCTGGCTACGAGCAGTACTTC. Translation gives CASSPPGSGAGYEQYF.